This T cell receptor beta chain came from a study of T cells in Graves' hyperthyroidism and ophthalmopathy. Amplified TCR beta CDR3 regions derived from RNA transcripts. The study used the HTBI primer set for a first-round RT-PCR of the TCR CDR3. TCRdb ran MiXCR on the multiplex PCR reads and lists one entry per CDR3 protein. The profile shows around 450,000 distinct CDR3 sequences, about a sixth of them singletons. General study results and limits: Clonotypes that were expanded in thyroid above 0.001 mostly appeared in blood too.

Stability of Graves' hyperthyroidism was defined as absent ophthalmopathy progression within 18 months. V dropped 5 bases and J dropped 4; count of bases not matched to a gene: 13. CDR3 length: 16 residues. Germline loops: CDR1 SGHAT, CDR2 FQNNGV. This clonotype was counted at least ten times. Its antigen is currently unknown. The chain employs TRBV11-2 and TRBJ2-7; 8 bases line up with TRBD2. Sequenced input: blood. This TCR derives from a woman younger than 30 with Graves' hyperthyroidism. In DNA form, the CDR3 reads TGTGCCAGCAGCCAGAGGGGTAGCGGGGAAAATTACGAGCAGTACTTC. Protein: CASSQRGSGENYEQYF.